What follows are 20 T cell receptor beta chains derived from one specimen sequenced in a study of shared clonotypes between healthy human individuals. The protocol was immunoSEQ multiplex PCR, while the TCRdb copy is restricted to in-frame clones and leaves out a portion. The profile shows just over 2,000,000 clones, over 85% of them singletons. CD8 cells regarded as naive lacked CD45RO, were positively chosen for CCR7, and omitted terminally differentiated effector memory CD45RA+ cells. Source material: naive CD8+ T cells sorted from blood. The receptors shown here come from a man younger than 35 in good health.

The CDR3 nucleotides are TGTGCCAGCAGCTCTCCCGGGTTGTGGGAGACCCAGTACTTC. Protein product: CASSSPGLWETQYF. V usage is TRBV7-9 and J usage is TRBJ2-5; no clear D gene. This CDR3 spans 14 amino acids. CDR1 and CDR2 (germline): SEHNR, FQNEAQ (reference sequence). V was pared by 4 bases and J by 5 bases, with 14 bases between.

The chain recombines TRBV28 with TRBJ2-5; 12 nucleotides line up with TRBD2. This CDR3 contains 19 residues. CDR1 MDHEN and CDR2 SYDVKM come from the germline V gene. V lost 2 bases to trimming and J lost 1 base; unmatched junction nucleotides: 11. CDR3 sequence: CASSLPTDEGLAGQETQYF. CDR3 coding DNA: TGTGCCAGCAGTTTACCCACTGACGAGGGACTAGCGGGCCAAGAGACCCAGTACTTC.

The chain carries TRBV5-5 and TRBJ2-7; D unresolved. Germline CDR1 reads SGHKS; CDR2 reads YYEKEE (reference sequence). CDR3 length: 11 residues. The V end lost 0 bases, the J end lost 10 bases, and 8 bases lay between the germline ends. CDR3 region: CASSLESRQYF. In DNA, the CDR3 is TGTGCCAGCAGCTTGGAGAGTCGACAGTACTTC.

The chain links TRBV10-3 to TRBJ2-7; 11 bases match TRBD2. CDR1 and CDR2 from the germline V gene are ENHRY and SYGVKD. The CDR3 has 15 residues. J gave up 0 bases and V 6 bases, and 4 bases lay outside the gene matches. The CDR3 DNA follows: TGTGCCATCAGCAGTACTAGCGGGAGCTCCTACGAGCAGTACTTC. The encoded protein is CAISSTSGSSYEQYF.

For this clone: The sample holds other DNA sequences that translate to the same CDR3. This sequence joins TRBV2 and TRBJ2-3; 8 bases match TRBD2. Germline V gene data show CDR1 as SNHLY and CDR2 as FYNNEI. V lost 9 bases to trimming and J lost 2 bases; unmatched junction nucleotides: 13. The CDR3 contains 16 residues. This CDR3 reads CASSRLAGGSTDTQYF. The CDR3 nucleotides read TGTGCCAGTTCCAGGTTGGCGGGAGGATCCACAGATACGCAGTATTTT.

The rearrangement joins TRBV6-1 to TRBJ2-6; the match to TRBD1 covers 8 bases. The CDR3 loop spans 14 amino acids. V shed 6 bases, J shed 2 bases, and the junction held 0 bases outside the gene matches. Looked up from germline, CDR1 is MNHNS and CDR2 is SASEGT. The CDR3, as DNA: TGTGCCAGCAGGGACAGGGCTGGGGCCAACGTCCTGACTTTC. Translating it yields CASRDRAGANVLTF.

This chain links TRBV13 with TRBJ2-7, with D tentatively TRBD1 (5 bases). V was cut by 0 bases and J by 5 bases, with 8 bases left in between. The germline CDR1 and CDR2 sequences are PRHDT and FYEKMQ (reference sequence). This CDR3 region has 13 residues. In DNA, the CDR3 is TGTGCCAGCAGCTTAGGCAGGGTGCACGAGCAGTACTTC. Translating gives CASSLGRVHEQYF.

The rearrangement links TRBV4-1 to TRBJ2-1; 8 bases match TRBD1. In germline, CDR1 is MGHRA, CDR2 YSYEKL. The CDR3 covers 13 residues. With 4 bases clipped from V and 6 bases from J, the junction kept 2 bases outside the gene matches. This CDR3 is CASSPGQGNEQFF. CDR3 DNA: TGCGCCAGCAGCCCCGGACAGGGCAATGAGCAGTTCTTC.

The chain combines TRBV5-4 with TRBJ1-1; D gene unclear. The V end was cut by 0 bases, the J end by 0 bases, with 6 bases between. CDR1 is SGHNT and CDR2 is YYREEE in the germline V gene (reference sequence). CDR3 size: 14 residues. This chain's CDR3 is CASSLEYMNTEAFF. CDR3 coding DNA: TGTGCCAGCAGCTTGGAGTACATGAACACTGAAGCTTTCTTT.

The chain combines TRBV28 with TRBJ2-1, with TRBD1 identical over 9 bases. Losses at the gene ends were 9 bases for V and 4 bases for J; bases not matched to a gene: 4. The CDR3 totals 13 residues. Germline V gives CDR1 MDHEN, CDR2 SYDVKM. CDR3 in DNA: TGTGCCAGTGGGACAGGGTCTTACAATGAGCAGTTCTTC. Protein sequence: CASGTGSYNEQFF.

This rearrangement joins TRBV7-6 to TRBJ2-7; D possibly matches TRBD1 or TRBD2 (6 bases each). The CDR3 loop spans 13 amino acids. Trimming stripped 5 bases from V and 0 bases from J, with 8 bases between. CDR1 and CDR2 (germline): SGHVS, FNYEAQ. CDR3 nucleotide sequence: TGTGCCAGCAGCCGGGGGCACTCCTACGAGCAGTACTTC. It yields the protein CASSRGHSYEQYF. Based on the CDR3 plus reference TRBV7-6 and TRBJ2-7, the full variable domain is GAGVSQSPRYKVTKRGQDVALRCDPISGHVSLYWYRQALGQGPEFLTYFNYEAQQDKSGLPNDRFSAERPEGSISTLTIQRTEQRDSAMYRCASSRGHSYEQYFGPGTRLTVT.

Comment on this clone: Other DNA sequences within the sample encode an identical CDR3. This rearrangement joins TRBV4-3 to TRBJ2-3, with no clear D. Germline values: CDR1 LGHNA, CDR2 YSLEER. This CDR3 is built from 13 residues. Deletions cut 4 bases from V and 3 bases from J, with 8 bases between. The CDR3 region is CASSPSRTDTQYF. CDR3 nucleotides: TGCGCCAGCAGCCCCTCACGGACAGATACGCAGTATTTT.

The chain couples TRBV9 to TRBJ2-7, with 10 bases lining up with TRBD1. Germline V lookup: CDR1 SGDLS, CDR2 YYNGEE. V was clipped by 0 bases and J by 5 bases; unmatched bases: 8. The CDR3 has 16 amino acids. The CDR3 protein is CASSVEVDRGLNEQYF. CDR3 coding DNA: TGTGCCAGCAGCGTAGAAGTGGACAGGGGGTTGAACGAGCAGTACTTC.

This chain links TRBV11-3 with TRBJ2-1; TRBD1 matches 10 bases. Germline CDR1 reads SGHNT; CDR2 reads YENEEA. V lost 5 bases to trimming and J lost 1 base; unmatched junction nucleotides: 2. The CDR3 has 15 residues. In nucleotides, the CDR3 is TGTGCCAGCAGCCCGGGACAGGGGTCCTACAATGAGCAGTTCTTC. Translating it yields CASSPGQGSYNEQFF. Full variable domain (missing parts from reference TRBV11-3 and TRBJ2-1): EAGVVQSPRYKIIEKKQPVAFWCNPISGHNTLYWYLQNLGQGPELLIRYENEEAVDDSQLPKDRFSAERLKGVDSTLKIQPAELGDSAVYLCASSPGQGSYNEQFFGPGTRLTVL.

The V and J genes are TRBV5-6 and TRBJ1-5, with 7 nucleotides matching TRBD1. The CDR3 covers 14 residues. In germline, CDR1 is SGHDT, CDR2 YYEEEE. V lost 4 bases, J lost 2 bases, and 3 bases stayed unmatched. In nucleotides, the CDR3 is TGTGCCAGCAGCACCACAGGGGGCAATCAGCCCCAGCATTTT. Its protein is CASSTTGGNQPQHF.

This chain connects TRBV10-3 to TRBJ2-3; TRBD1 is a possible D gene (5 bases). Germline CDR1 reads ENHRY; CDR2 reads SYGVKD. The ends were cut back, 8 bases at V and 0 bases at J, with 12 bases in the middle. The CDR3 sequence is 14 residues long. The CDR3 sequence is CAIGEQGSTDTQYF. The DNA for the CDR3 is TGTGCCATCGGAGAGCAGGGTAGCACAGATACGCAGTATTTT.

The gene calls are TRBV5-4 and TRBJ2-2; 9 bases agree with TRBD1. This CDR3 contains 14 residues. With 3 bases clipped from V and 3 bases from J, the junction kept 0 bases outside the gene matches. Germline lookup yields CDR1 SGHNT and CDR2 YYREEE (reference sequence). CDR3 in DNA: TGTGCCAGCAGCTGGGACAGGGACACCGGGGAGCTGTTTTTT. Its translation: CASSWDRDTGELFF.

The CDR3 DNA is TGCAGCGTTGAAGTTATGCGGGAAGAGCAGTTCTTC. Translating it yields CSVEVMREEQFF. V gene TRBV29-1 combines with J gene TRBJ2-1; D is possibly TRBD2 (6 bases). The CDR3 totals 12 residues. V lost 1 base to trimming and J lost 10 bases, with 11 bases between them. The V gene's germline CDR1 is SQVTM and CDR2 ANQGSEA.

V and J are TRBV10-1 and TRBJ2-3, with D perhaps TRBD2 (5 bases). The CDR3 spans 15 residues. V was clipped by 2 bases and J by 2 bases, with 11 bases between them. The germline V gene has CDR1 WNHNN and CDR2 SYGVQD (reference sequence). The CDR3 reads CASSEVASFTDTQYF. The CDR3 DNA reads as TGCGCCAGCAGTGAGGTAGCGTCGTTCACAGATACGCAGTATTTT.

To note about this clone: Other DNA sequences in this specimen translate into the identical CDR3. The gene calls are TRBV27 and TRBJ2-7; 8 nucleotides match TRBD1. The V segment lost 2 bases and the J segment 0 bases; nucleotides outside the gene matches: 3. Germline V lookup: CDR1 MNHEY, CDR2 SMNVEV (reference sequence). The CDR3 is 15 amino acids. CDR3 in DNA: TGTGCCAGCAGTTTAGGGACAGGACTCTCCTACGAGCAGTACTTC. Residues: CASSLGTGLSYEQYF.